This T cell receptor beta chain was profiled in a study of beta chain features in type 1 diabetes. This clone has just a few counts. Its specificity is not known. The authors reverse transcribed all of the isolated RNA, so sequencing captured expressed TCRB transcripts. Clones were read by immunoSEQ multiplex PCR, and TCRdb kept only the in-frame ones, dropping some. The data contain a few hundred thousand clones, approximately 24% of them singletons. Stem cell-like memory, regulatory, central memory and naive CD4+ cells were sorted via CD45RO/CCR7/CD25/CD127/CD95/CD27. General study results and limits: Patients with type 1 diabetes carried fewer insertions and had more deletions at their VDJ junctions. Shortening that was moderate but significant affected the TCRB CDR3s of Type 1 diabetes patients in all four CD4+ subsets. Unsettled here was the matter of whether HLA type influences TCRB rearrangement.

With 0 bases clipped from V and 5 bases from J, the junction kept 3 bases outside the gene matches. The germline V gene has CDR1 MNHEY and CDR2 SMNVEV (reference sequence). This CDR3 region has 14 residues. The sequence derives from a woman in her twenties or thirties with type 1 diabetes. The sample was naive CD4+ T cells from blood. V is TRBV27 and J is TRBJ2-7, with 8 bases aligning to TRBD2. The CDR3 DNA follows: TGTGCCAGCAGTTTATCGAGTAGCGGGGACGAGCAGTACTTC. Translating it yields CASSLSSSGDEQYF.